These 26 T cell receptor beta chains were sequenced from one sample in a study of blood T cell repertoires in COVID-19. Only in-frame clones appear in the TCRdb table, and some are missing; sequencing was by immunoSEQ multiplex PCR. Among a few hundred thousand clones listed, around 80% were seen once. Input material: peripheral blood. These TCRs come from a woman aged 25 to 39 with COVID-19, enrolled during active disease.

The chain links TRBV27 to TRBJ2-1, with TRBD2 as a possible D gene (5 bases). Germline V CDR1 and CDR2: MNHEY, SMNVEV (reference sequence). CDR3 length: 15 amino acids. V gave up 1 base and J gave up 7 bases, with 14 bases separating them. This CDR3 reads CASSLYLAVENEQFF. The CDR3 DNA follows: TGTGCCAGCAGTTTATATCTAGCCGTGGAAAATGAGCAGTTCTTC.

The chain links TRBV28 to TRBJ2-5, with TRBD2 as a possible D gene (6 bases). Germline V CDR1 and CDR2: MDHEN, SYDVKM. CDR3 length: 15 amino acids. V was pared by 3 bases and J by 5 bases, with 16 bases between. CDR3 in amino acids: CASSFRGQAGETQYF. The CDR3 region has the DNA TGTGCCAGCAGTTTTAGGGGCCAGGCGGGGGAGACCCAGTACTTC.

This chain uses TRBV7-2 with TRBJ2-1; 9 bases are a match to TRBD1. Germline loops: CDR1 SGHTA, CDR2 FQGNSA. J lost 7 bases, V lost 3 bases, and 10 bases had no gene match. The CDR3 is 16 residues long. In nucleotides, the CDR3 is TGTGCCAGCAGCTTTACCGGGACAGGGTTGAGGAATGAGCAGTTCTTC. This codes for CASSFTGTGLRNEQFF.

This rearrangement joins TRBV19 to TRBJ1-5; TRBD1 aligns across 9 bases. V shed 1 base, J shed 1 base, and the junction held 2 bases outside the gene matches. The germline CDR1 and CDR2 sequences are LNHDA and SQIVND (reference sequence). The CDR3 loop spans 16 amino acids. The CDR3 region has the DNA TGTGCCAGTAGTATAGCGGGACAGGGAAGCAATCAGCCCCAGCATTTT. Its translation: CASSIAGQGSNQPQHF.

The rearrangement links TRBV11-2 to TRBJ1-6; weak D call: TRBD1 (5 bases). CDR3 length: 13 amino acids. The germline CDR1 and CDR2 sequences are SGHAT and FQNNGV. Trimming removed 0 bases from V and 8 bases from J, with 5 bases in between. The CDR3 DNA reads TGTGCCAGCAGCTTAGAACAGGATTCACCCCTCCACTTT. Protein product: CASSLEQDSPLHF.

This chain joins TRBV6-2 or TRBV6-3 and TRBJ2-1; TRBD2 might be the D (5 bases). The germline V and J ends were trimmed by 2 bases and 2 bases, with 13 bases remaining between them. Germline loops: CDR1 MNHEY, CDR2 SVGEGT. The CDR3 runs to 16 residues. The CDR3 DNA reads as TGTGCCAGCAGTTACCGCCCCCCAGCGGCCTACAATGAGCAGTTCTTC. Translating gives CASSYRPPAAYNEQFF.

J is TRBJ1-6 and V is TRBV4-2; D uncertain. CDR1 is LGHNA, CDR2 YNFKEQ, per germline. The CDR3 has 14 residues. The V end was cut by 0 bases, the J end by 7 bases, with 7 bases between. The CDR3 loop reads CASSQEAENSPLHF. The DNA of the CDR3 is TGTGCCAGCAGCCAAGAAGCGGAGAATTCACCCCTCCACTTT.

V is TRBV4-3 and J is TRBJ1-1, with no clear D. This CDR3 comprises 15 residues. Between the trimmed V and J ends, which lost 0 bases and 6 bases, there was a span of 14 bases. Germline V gene lookup returns CDR1 LGHNA and CDR2 YSLEER. The CDR3 DNA reads as TGCGCCAGCAGCCAAGATTTAGGACTCGGGGCTGAAGCTTTCTTT. Its translation: CASSQDLGLGAEAFF.

The J gene is TRBJ1-6, the V gene TRBV2; D gene ambiguous. Germline loops: CDR1 SNHLY, CDR2 FYNNEI. This CDR3 spans 14 amino acids. Trimming took off 4 bases at V and 7 bases at J, with 11 bases between the two ends. The CDR3 nucleotides read TGTGCCAGCAGTGCTGACTCGGGGAATTCACCCCTCCACTTT. Amino acids: CASSADSGNSPLHF.

The V and J genes are TRBV7-2 and TRBJ2-1; the match to TRBD1 covers 7 bases. Losses at the gene ends were 0 bases for V and 3 bases for J; bases not matched to a gene: 5. Germline values: CDR1 SGHTA, CDR2 FQGNSA. CDR3 length: 16 residues. CDR3 amino acids: CASSLATGQVYNEQFF. The DNA of the CDR3 is TGTGCCAGCAGCTTAGCGACAGGACAGGTCTACAATGAGCAGTTCTTC. Together with reference TRBV7-2 and TRBJ2-1, the CDR3 gives the full variable domain: GAGVSQSPSNKVTEKGKDVELRCDPISGHTALYWYRQSLGQGLEFLIYFQGNSAPDKSGLPSDRFSAERTGGSVSTLTIQRTQQEDSAVYLCASSLATGQVYNEQFFGPGTRLTVL.

The CDR3 is CASSLAVSGGLSGYTF. CDR3 bases: TGCGCCAGCAGCTTGGCCGTATCAGGGGGACTGTCTGGCTACACCTTC. The V gene is TRBV5-1, the J gene TRBJ1-2; 7 bases match TRBD1. This CDR3 contains 16 residues. Germline V gene sequence: CDR1 SGHRS, CDR2 YFSETQ. Trimming removed 0 bases from V and 7 bases from J; junction bases left unmatched: 12.

The V call is TRBV24-1, the J call TRBJ2-1; TRBD2 matches at 9 bases. Germline CDR1 and CDR2: KGHDR and SFDVKD. V lost 4 bases to trimming and J lost 8 bases; unmatched junction nucleotides: 17. The CDR3 is 18 residues long. In nucleotides, the CDR3 is TGTGCCACCAGTGACACTAGGACTAGCGCTCCGGGTCTGGATGAGCAGTTCTTC. It is translated as CATSDTRTSAPGLDEQFF.

The table lists this clone with a few counts. The gene calls are TRBV9 and TRBJ1-1; a weak D match, TRBD1 (5 bases). V gave up 0 bases and J gave up 3 bases, with 9 bases separating them. The CDR3 is made up of 14 amino acids. The germline V gene encodes CDR1 SGDLS and CDR2 YYNGEE. This CDR3 is CASSVVQAYTEAFF. CDR3 bases: TGTGCCAGCAGCGTAGTACAGGCTTACACTGAAGCTTTCTTT.

In DNA form, the CDR3 reads TGTGCCAGCAGGGTCGCAGGGGGCCATGGCTACACCTTC. As protein: CASRVAGGHGYTF. J is TRBJ1-2 and V is TRBV6-5; 8 bases match TRBD1. V was clipped by 6 bases and J by 6 bases; unmatched bases: 6. Germline V gives CDR1 MNHEY, CDR2 SVGAGI. The CDR3 length is 13 residues.

This sequence joins TRBV6-1 and TRBJ1-2; 11 bases are shared with TRBD1. This CDR3 region has 17 residues. Germline V gene lookup returns CDR1 MNHNS and CDR2 SASEGT. Trimming cost V 4 bases and J 4 bases; bases outside gene matches: 11. The DNA for the CDR3 is TGTGCCAGCAGTGGACCCCGGACAGGGGGCGCTAGCTATGGCTACACCTTC. Amino acids: CASSGPRTGGASYGYTF.

The rearrangement links TRBV6-5 to TRBJ1-1; tentative D call: TRBD1 (6 bases). The CDR3 spans 14 residues. CDR1 is MNHEY and CDR2 is SVGAGI in the germline V gene. Trimming pared 2 bases from V and 1 base from J, leaving 8 bases between. CDR3 sequence: CASSYGTQNTEAFF. DNA of the CDR3: TGTGCCAGCAGTTACGGGACACAGAACACTGAAGCTTTCTTT.

This clone was counted at least ten times. This chain uses TRBV7-2 with TRBJ1-6, with a possible D match to TRBD1 (6 bases). This CDR3 has 13 residues. Looked up from germline, CDR1 is SGHTA and CDR2 is FQGNSA. The V and J ends lost 5 bases and 8 bases respectively, with 10 bases between them. CDR3: CASSPDSYSPLHF. The CDR3 nucleotides are TGTGCCAGCAGCCCGGACAGTTATTCACCCCTCCACTTT.

A few counts support this clone. The chain carries TRBV19 and TRBJ1-2; D is undetermined. Per germline, CDR1 LNHDA and CDR2 SQIVND (reference sequence). CDR3 length equals 12 residues. The V and J ends lost 11 bases and 4 bases respectively, with 14 bases between them. CDR3 bases: TGTGCCGGCAAGACTGTCAGCTATGGCTACACCTTC. It codes for CAGKTVSYGYTF.

The sample holds a few counts of this clone. The chain is built from TRBV7-2 and TRBJ2-7; D is undetermined. CDR1 is SGHTA, CDR2 FQGNSA, per germline. The CDR3 totals 14 residues. V lost 0 bases to trimming and J lost 5 bases, with 11 bases between them. The chain's CDR3 is CASSLAPASHEQYF. Here the CDR3 DNA reads TGTGCCAGCAGCTTAGCGCCAGCGAGCCACGAGCAGTACTTC. The full variable domain, completed using reference TRBV7-2 and TRBJ2-7, is GAGVSQSPSNKVTEKGKDVELRCDPISGHTALYWYRQSLGQGLEFLIYFQGNSAPDKSGLPSDRFSAERTGGSVSTLTIQRTQQEDSAVYLCASSLAPASHEQYFGPGTRLTVT.

Regarding this clone: Other DNA sequences in this specimen translate into the identical CDR3. V and J are TRBV11-2 and TRBJ2-7; 10 bases are shared with TRBD2. The CDR3 is 15 residues long. V shed 5 bases, J shed 1 base, and the junction held 5 bases outside the gene matches. Germline lookup yields CDR1 SGHAT and CDR2 FQNNGV. CDR3 in amino acids: CASSPRTSGSYEQYF. The CDR3 bases are TGTGCCAGCAGCCCCCGGACTAGCGGATCCTACGAGCAGTACTTC.

The chain has TRBV12-3 or TRBV12-4 and TRBJ1-1; perhaps TRBD1 as D (6 bases). This CDR3 comprises 13 residues. V lost 5 bases and J lost 1, with 8 bases in between. The CDR3 is CASSPGQNTEAFF. The CDR3 region has the DNA TGTGCCAGCAGTCCGGGACAGAACACTGAAGCTTTCTTT.

The chain joins TRBV6-5 to TRBJ1-2; TRBD1 might be the D (5 bases). The CDR3 contains 13 residues. The V gene lost 5 bases and the J gene lost 8 bases, with 15 bases spanning the gap. Germline V lookup: CDR1 MNHEY, CDR2 SVGAGI. The chain's CDR3 is CASSPTSPGGYTF. For the CDR3, the DNA is TGTGCCAGCAGTCCAACCTCCCCAGGGGGCTACACCTTC.

The rearrangement uses TRBV27 and TRBJ1-5; D perhaps matches TRBD1 (6 bases). Trimming removed 2 bases at V and 7 bases at J, with 21 bases between. Germline V gene sequence: CDR1 MNHEY, CDR2 SMNVEV (reference sequence). The CDR3 contains 17 residues. The CDR3 bases are TGTGCCAGCAGTTTAAAACCCCCGGGGGGGGGCGAGCAGCCCCAGCATTTT. It is translated as CASSLKPPGGGEQPQHF.

The chain uses TRBV29-1 and TRBJ2-7; the D gene is possibly TRBD2 (5 bases). The germline V gene encodes CDR1 SQVTM and CDR2 ANQGSEA. This CDR3 has 20 amino acids. The germline V and J ends were trimmed by 2 bases and 6 bases, with 35 bases remaining between them. CDR3: CSVELRKAGGWWDLSGEQYF. The CDR3, as DNA: TGCAGCGTTGAATTGAGAAAGGCAGGAGGATGGTGGGATTTGTCTGGCGAGCAGTACTTC.

The genes are TRBV2 and TRBJ2-2; 11 positions agree with TRBD2. CDR3 size: 16 residues. Germline trimming cut 5 bases from V and 0 bases from J; bases unmatched to any gene: 2. Germline V gene data show CDR1 as SNHLY and CDR2 as FYNNEI. Here the CDR3 DNA reads TGTGCCAGCAGTCGGACTAGCGGGCCGAACACCGGGGAGCTGTTTTTT. Protein sequence: CASSRTSGPNTGELFF. Full variable domain (missing parts from reference TRBV2 and TRBJ2-2): EPEVTQTPSHQVTQMGQEVILRCVPISNHLYFYWYRQILGQKVEFLVSFYNNEISEKSEIFDDQFSVERPDGSNFTLKIRSTKLEDSAMYFCASSRTSGPNTGELFFGEGSRLTVL.

The gene calls are TRBV18 and TRBJ2-1; D may be TRBD2 (5 bases). The V end lost 0 bases, the J end lost 5 bases, and 11 bases lay between the germline ends. This CDR3 has 15 amino acids. Germline V lookup: CDR1 KGHSH, CDR2 LQKENI. CDR3 sequence: CASSPPILGHNEQFF. The CDR3 nucleotides read TGTGCCAGCTCACCACCGATACTAGGGCACAATGAGCAGTTCTTC.